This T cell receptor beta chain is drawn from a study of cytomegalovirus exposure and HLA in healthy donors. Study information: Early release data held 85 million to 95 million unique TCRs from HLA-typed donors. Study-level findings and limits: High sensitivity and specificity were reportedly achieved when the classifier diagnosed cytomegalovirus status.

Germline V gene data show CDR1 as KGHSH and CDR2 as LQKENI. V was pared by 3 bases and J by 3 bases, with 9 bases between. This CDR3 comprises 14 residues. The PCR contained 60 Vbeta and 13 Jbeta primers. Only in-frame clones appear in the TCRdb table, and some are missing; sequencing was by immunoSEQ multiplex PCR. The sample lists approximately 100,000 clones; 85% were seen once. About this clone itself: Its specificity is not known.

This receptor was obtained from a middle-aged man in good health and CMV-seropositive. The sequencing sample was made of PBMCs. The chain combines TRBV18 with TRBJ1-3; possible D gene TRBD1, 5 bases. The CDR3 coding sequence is TGTGCCAGCTCACCTCGGCAGGGTGGAAACACCATATATTTT. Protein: CASSPRQGGNTIYF.